Below, 5 T cell receptor beta chains from the same sample are listed, as sequenced in a study of blood T cell repertoires in COVID-19 (dated by TCRdb to the early 2020s). The library was made by the immunoSEQ multiplex PCR assay. TCRdb retrieved this table from immuneACCESS and kept in-frame rearrangements only. Not all clones are present; in checked studies, unresolved V genes account for under half, and no reason is known for the remainder. The sample yields some 250,000 clones; about 79% were counted once. Over 8% of the sample comes from the top ten. Material: peripheral blood. The receptors originated from a woman over 75 with acute or convalescent COVID-19.

This chain uses TRBV2 with TRBJ1-1; TRBD1 might be the D (5 bases). The CDR3 covers 16 residues. Trimming pared 5 bases from V and 4 bases from J, leaving 20 bases between. Germline CDR1 SNHLY, CDR2 FYNNEI. CDR3 region: CASSPLPGTRGTEAFF. In nucleotides, the CDR3 is TGTGCCAGCAGTCCACTCCCCGGGACGCGGGGCACTGAAGCTTTCTTT.

V and J are TRBV7-6 and TRBJ2-2; weak D call: TRBD1 (5 bases). With 4 bases removed from V and 1 base from J, the gap between germline ends came to 13 bases. The V gene's germline CDR1 is SGHVS and CDR2 FNYEAQ. The CDR3 is made up of 16 amino acids. The CDR3 DNA sequence: TGTGCCAGCAGCTCTCGGTCTACAGGGAACACCGGGGAGCTGTTTTTT. It codes for CASSSRSTGNTGELFF.

The V gene is TRBV28, the J gene TRBJ1-2, with a possible D match to TRBD1 (6 bases). CDR1 is MDHEN and CDR2 is SYDVKM in the germline V gene. Trimming removed 5 bases from V and 8 bases from J, with 15 bases in between. The CDR3 totals 13 residues. The CDR3 loop reads CASSINRERGYTF. CDR3 DNA: TGTGCCAGCAGTATAAACAGGGAGCGCGGCTACACCTTC.

In its sample, this clone was seen a few times. V usage is TRBV6-6 and J usage is TRBJ2-5, with TRBD1 identical over 7 bases. V dropped 6 bases and J dropped 0; count of bases not matched to a gene: 10. The CDR3 covers 16 residues. CDR1 is MNHNY, CDR2 SVGAGI, per germline (reference sequence). CDR3: CASRARGPKDQETQYF. The CDR3 DNA sequence: TGTGCCAGCAGAGCTAGGGGGCCTAAGGACCAAGAGACCCAGTACTTC.

The chain recombines TRBV3-1 (or the pseudogene TRBV3-2) with TRBJ1-3, with a possible D match to TRBD1 (6 bases). The V and J ends lost 6 bases and 2 bases respectively, with 8 bases between them. The CDR3 is 13 residues long. The germline V gene has CDR1 LGHDT and CDR2 YNNKEL (reference sequence). CDR3 sequence: CASRQGPGNTIYF. CDR3 nucleotides: TGTGCCAGCAGACAGGGCCCTGGAAACACCATATATTTT.